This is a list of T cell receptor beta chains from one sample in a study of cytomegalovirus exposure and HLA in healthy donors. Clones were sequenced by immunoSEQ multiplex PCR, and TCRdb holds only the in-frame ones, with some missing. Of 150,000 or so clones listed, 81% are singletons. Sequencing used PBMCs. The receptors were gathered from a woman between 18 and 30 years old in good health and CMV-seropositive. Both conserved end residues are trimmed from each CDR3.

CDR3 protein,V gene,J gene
ASTMDRVEQY,TRBV6-5,TRBJ2-7
ASSVGVRQGSSGNTIY,TRBV9,TRBJ1-3
ASSVGAGVESETQY,TRBV9,TRBJ2-5
ASRPTGVVWTEAF,TRBV7-8,TRBJ1-1
ASSSKAIQGWYNSPLH,TRBV27,TRBJ1-6
ASSILGQGVYWDGTEAF,TRBV19,TRBJ1-1
ASNTTTGGFKKTQY,TRBV21-1,TRBJ2-5
ASGWSTSGGAHTQY,TRBV12-5,TRBJ2-3
ASIGQGPYEQY,TRBV28,TRBJ2-7
ASSPGISYEQY,TRBV6-5,TRBJ2-7
AGLDRTSYEQY,TRBV27,TRBJ2-7
ASSLEGGNQPQH,TRBV11-2,TRBJ1-5
ASSLALRSANYGYT,TRBV7-2,TRBJ1-2
ASSRRGGETQY,TRBV18,TRBJ2-5
ASSLGGNYGYT,TRBV6-5,TRBJ1-2
ASSFHYVGVKDNEQF,TRBV27,TRBJ2-1
ASSPRGTSGHHTQY,TRBV9,TRBJ2-3
SAARTPVSGGYHEQY,TRBV29-1,NA
ASTPSGGTGELF,TRBV7-7,TRBJ2-2
ASSKPQDSQGYT,TRBV5-1,TRBJ1-2
ASSSQGARNYNEQF,TRBV7-9,TRBJ2-1
ASSLTSFRDRAGKLF,TRBV7-8,TRBJ1-4
ASSYSTGWGELF,TRBV6-6,TRBJ2-2
ASNLPGQGKATDTQY,TRBV28,TRBJ2-3
ASSQVWFSRNNQPQH,TRBV4-2,TRBJ1-5
ASSAHGGEREKLF,TRBV19,TRBJ1-4
ASSSAYRGHETQY,TRBV19,TRBJ2-5
ASRRTVHYEQY,TRBV6-5,TRBJ2-7